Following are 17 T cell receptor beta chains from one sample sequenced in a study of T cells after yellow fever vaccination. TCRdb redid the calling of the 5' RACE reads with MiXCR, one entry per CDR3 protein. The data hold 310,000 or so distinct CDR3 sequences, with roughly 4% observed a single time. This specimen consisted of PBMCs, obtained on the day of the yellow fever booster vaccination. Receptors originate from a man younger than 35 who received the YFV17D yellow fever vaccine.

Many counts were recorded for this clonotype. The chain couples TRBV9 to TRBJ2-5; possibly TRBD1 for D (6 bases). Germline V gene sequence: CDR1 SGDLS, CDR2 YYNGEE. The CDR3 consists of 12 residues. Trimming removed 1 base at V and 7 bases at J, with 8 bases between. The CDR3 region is CASSVTTGTQYF. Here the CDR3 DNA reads TGTGCCAGCAGCGTAACGACAGGGACCCAGTACTTC.

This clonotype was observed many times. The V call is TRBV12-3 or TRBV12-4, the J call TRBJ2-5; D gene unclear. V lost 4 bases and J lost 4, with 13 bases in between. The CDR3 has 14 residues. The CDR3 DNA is TGTGCCAGCAGTTGGGCGGCCAAGGGAGAGACCCAGTACTTC. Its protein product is CASSWAAKGETQYF.

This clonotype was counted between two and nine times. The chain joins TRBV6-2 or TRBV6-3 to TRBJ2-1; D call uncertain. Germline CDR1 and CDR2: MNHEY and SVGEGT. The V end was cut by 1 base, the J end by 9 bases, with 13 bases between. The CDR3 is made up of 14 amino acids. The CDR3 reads CASSYLVVAVEQFF. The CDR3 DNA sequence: TGTGCCAGCAGTTACTTAGTGGTGGCAGTTGAGCAGTTCTTC.

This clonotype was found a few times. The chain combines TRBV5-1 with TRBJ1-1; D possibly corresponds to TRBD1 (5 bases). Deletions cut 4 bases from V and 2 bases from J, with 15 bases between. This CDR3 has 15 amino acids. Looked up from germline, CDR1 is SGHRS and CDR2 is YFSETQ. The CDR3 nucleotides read TGCGCCAGCAGCCCGGGACGTCCGAGTAACACTGAAGCTTTCTTT. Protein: CASSPGRPSNTEAFF. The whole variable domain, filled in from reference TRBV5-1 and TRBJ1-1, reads KAGVTQTPRYLIKTRGQQVTLSCSPISGHRSVSWYQQTPGQGLQFLFEYFSETQRNKGNFPGRFSGRQFSNSRSEMNVSTLELGDSALYLCASSPGRPSNTEAFFGQGTRLTVV.

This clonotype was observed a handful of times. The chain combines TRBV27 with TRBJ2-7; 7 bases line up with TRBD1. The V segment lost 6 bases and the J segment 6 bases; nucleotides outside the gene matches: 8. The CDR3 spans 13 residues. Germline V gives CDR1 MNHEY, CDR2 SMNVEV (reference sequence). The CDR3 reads CASRPGGKSEQYV. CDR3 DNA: TGTGCCAGCAGGCCAGGGGGAAAGTCCGAGCAGTACGTC.

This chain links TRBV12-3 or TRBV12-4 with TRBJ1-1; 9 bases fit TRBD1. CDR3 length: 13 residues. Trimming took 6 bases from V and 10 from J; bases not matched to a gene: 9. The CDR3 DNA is TGTGCCAGCAGGCTGACAGGGGGTCGGGGAGCTTTCTTT. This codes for CASRLTGGRGAFF.

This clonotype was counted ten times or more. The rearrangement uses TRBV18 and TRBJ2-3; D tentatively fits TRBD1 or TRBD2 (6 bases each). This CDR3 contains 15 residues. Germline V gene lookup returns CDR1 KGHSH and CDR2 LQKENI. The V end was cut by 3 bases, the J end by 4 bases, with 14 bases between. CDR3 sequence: CASSPMGGRADTQYF. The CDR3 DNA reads TGTGCCAGCTCACCCATGGGGGGCCGCGCAGATACGCAGTATTTT.

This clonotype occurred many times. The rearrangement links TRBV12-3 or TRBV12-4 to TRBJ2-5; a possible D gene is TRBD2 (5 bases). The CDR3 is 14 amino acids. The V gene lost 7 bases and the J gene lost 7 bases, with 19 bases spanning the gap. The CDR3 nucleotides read TGTGCCAGCAACCCCGCGGGTTCTGGGTCGACCCAGTACTTC. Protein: CASNPAGSGSTQYF.

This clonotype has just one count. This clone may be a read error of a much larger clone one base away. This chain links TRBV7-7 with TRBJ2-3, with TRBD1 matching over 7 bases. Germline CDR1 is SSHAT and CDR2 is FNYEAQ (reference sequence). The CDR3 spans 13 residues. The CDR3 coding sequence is TGTGCTGGCAGCCCCGGGACAGCAGATACGCAGTATTTT. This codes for CAGSPGTADTQYF.

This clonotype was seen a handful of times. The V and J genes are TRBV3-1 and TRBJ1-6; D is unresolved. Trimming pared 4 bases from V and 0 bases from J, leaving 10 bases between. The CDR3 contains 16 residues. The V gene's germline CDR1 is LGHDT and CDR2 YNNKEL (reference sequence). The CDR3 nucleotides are TGTGCCAGCAGCCTCCACGGGAGCTCCTATAATTCACCCCTCCACTTT. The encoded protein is CASSLHGSSYNSPLHF.

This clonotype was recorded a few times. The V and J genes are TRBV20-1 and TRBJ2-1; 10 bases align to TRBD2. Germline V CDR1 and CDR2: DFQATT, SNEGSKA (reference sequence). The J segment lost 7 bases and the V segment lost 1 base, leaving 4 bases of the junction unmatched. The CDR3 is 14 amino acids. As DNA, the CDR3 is TGCAGTGCTAGAGCTAGCGGGGGCATAAATGAGCAGTTCTTC. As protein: CSARASGGINEQFF.

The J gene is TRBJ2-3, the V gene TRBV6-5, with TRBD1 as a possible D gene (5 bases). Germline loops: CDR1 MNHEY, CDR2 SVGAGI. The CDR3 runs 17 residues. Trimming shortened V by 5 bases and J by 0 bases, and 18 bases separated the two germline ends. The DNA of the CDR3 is TGTGCCAGCAGTCCCCCAGGGTGGTTCACGAGCACAGATACGCAGTATTTT. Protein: CASSPPGWFTSTDTQYF.

The CDR3 reads CASQPGPNTGELFF. CDR3 sequence (DNA): TGCGCCAGCCAGCCAGGGCCAAACACCGGGGAGCTGTTTTTT. V is TRBV5-1 and J is TRBJ2-2, with D possibly being TRBD1 (5 bases). The CDR3 is 14 amino acids. Germline V gene sequence: CDR1 SGHRS, CDR2 YFSETQ. V was trimmed by 7 bases and J by 2 bases, leaving 12 bases between them. Drawing the rest from reference TRBV5-1 and TRBJ2-2, the complete variable domain is KAGVTQTPRYLIKTRGQQVTLSCSPISGHRSVSWYQQTPGQGLQFLFEYFSETQRNKGNFPGRFSGRQFSNSRSEMNVSTLELGDSALYLCASQPGPNTGELFFGEGSRLTVL.

In DNA form, the CDR3 reads TGTGCCACCGATCACCGGGAGGTACCCTACGAGCAGTACGTC. It specifies CATDHREVPYEQYV. The chain is built from TRBV12-3 or TRBV12-4 and TRBJ2-7; 7 bases align to TRBD2. The CDR3 covers 14 residues. J was trimmed by 2 bases and V by 10 bases; bases with no gene match: 11.

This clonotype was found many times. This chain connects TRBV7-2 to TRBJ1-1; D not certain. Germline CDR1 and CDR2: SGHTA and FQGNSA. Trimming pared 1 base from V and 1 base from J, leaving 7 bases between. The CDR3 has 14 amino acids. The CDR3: CASSLGRQNTEAFF. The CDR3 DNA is TGTGCCAGCAGCTTAGGACGGCAGAACACTGAAGCTTTCTTT. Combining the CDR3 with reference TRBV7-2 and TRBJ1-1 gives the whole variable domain GAGVSQSPSNKVTEKGKDVELRCDPISGHTALYWYRQSLGQGLEFLIYFQGNSAPDKSGLPSDRFSAERTGGSVSTLTIQRTQQEDSAVYLCASSLGRQNTEAFFGQGTRLTVV.

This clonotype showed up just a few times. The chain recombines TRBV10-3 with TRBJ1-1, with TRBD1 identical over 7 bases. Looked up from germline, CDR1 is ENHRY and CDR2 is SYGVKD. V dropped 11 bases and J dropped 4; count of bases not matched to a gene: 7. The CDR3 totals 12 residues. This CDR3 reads CAVRQGSTEAFF. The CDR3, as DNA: TGTGCCGTCCGACAGGGCTCCACTGAAGCTTTCTTT.

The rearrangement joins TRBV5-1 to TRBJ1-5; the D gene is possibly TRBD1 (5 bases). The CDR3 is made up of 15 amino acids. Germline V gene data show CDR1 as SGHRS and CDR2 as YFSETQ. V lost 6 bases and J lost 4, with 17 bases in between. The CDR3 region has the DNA TGCGCCAGCACCCCCGGACCGGGACCTAATCAGCCCCAGCATTTT. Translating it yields CASTPGPGPNQPQHF.